The 13 T cell receptor beta chains below were found in one sample sequenced in a study of OX40 agonist ivuxolimab in advanced cancers. The data were produced by immunoSEQ multiplex PCR, yet TCRdb's version contains in-frame clones alone and is incomplete. This table has tens of thousands of clones, 86% appearing once. The source material was CD4+ or CD8+ T cells sorted from blood, sampled in a trial of the OX40 agonist ivuxolimab. The receptors come from an adult with an advanced solid tumor such as melanoma, head and neck, liver or kidney cancer.

This rearrangement joins TRBV2 to TRBJ1-5; maybe TRBD1 (5 bases). Germline loops: CDR1 SNHLY, CDR2 FYNNEI. CDR3 length equals 14 residues. Trimming left V 3 bases short and J 3 bases short, with 9 bases between. CDR3 DNA: TGTGCCAGCAGTGACAGGGAAATCAATCAGCCCCAGCATTTT. Its protein is CASSDREINQPQHF.

The chain uses TRBV4-2 and TRBJ2-5, with TRBD2 matching over 9 bases. The junction had 11 bases not matched to a gene; V was cut back by 5 bases and J by 4 bases. Germline CDR1 reads LGHNA; CDR2 reads YNFKEQ. The CDR3 is 16 amino acids. CDR3 region: CASSSNPSGTSETQYF. The CDR3 nucleotides are TGTGCCAGCAGCTCAAATCCTAGCGGGACCTCAGAGACCCAGTACTTC.

The gene calls are TRBV27 and TRBJ2-6; the D gene could be TRBD1 or TRBD2 (6 bases each). The germline gives CDR1 MNHEY, CDR2 SMNVEV (reference sequence). V was pared by 5 bases and J by 0 bases, with 14 bases between. The CDR3 runs 17 residues. CDR3 sequence (DNA): TGTGCCAGCAGTCTTTTAGGGGGGATCTCTGGGGCCAACGTCCTGACTTTC. The encoded protein is CASSLLGGISGANVLTF.

The chain recombines TRBV28 with TRBJ1-1; a possible D gene is TRBD1 (6 bases). This CDR3 has 17 residues. V lost 2 bases and J lost 2, with 18 bases in between. CDR1 is MDHEN and CDR2 is SYDVKM in the germline V gene. This CDR3 is CASSLIAGAGINTEAFF. The CDR3, as DNA: TGTGCCAGCAGTTTAATAGCGGGGGCTGGAATTAACACTGAAGCTTTCTTT.

This clone showed up just once. V and J are TRBV2 and TRBJ2-3, with a possible D match to TRBD2 (6 bases). The CDR3 is 13 amino acids. Germline V lookup: CDR1 SNHLY, CDR2 FYNNEI. The V end lost 6 bases, the J end lost 4 bases, and 11 bases lay between the germline ends. For the CDR3, the DNA is TGTGCCAGCAGCGAATCGGGGGCAGATACGCAGTATTTT. Its translation: CASSESGADTQYF.

The chain uses TRBV6-5 and TRBJ1-4; a possible D gene is TRBD1 (5 bases). The CDR3 consists of 14 residues. The V end was cut by 6 bases, the J end by 3 bases, with 11 bases between. Germline V lookup: CDR1 MNHEY, CDR2 SVGAGI. The CDR3 is CASRSRAANEKLFF. Here the CDR3 DNA reads TGTGCCAGCAGGAGCAGGGCGGCTAATGAAAAACTGTTTTTT.

The chain employs TRBV2 and TRBJ2-1; 11 nucleotides match TRBD2. The CDR3 sequence is 15 residues long. Unmatched junction bases numbered 6, after V lost 7 bases and J lost 4 bases. Germline values: CDR1 SNHLY, CDR2 FYNNEI. CDR3 sequence (DNA): TGTGCCAGCAAAACGGGACTAGCGGTATACAATGAGCAGTTCTTC. This sequence encodes CASKTGLAVYNEQFF.

The V gene is TRBV5-1, the J gene TRBJ2-2; 13 bases line up with TRBD2. This CDR3 contains 16 residues. From germline, CDR1 is SGHRS and CDR2 YFSETQ. V lost 4 bases, J lost 3 bases, and 3 bases stayed unmatched. CDR3 region: CASSPGTSGDTGELFF. For the CDR3, the DNA is TGCGCCAGCAGCCCGGGGACTAGCGGGGACACCGGGGAGCTGTTTTTT.

CDR3 coding DNA: TGTGCCAGTAGCCCCATCCCCGGCTCTGGGGCCAACGTCCTGACTTTC. Its protein is CASSPIPGSGANVLTF. The chain couples TRBV19 to TRBJ2-6; D remains unclear. Germline CDR1 and CDR2: LNHDA and SQIVND (reference sequence). CDR3 size: 16 residues. V was clipped by 6 bases and J by 0 bases, with 12 bases between them.

This clone was seen a handful of times. The V call is TRBV15, the J call TRBJ1-2; D possibly corresponds to TRBD1 (5 bases). The CDR3 runs to 16 residues. The V and J ends lost 0 bases and 2 bases respectively, with 13 bases between them. Germline values: CDR1 LNHNV, CDR2 YYDKDF (reference sequence). The CDR3 region has the DNA TGTGCCACCAGCAGAGATCTTATCAGGGAGAACTATGGCTACACCTTC. Translating it yields CATSRDLIRENYGYTF.

Only one count was recorded for this clone. V is TRBV30 and J is TRBJ1-6; D unresolved. This CDR3 spans 12 amino acids. CDR1 GTSNPN and CDR2 SVGIG come from the germline V gene (reference sequence). V was pared by 2 bases and J by 8 bases, with 7 bases between. The DNA for the CDR3 is TGTGCCTGGAGTCGTGAAGATTCACCCCTCCACTTT. As protein: CAWSREDSPLHF.

In this sample, this clone turned up a few times. DNA for the CDR3: TGTGCCTGGAGAAGGGGAGGACAGGGCGACTATGGCTACACCTTC. Its protein is CAWRRGGQGDYGYTF. This chain uses TRBV30 with TRBJ1-2, with 8 bases identical to TRBD1. The CDR3 runs to 15 residues. The germline gives CDR1 GTSNPN, CDR2 SVGIG (reference sequence). V lost 3 bases to trimming and J lost 3 bases; unmatched junction nucleotides: 9.

This clone was detected once. V usage is TRBV29-1 and J usage is TRBJ2-5; 12 nucleotides line up with TRBD2. V shed 8 bases, J shed 5 bases, and the junction held 18 bases outside the gene matches. This CDR3 has 17 residues. Germline lookup yields CDR1 SQVTM and CDR2 ANQGSEA. The CDR3 region is CSMLRALAGGKWETQYF. DNA of the CDR3: TGCAGCATGTTGAGAGCCCTAGCGGGGGGGAAATGGGAGACCCAGTACTTC.